These 10 T cell receptor beta chains were sequenced from one sample in a study of Ad26.COV2.S vaccination and SARS-CoV-2 variants. Assay used: immunoSEQ multiplex PCR; TCRdb lists only in-frame clones, some missing. This table holds over 400,000 clones, 90% found once. The treatment was: 15 to 20 received Ad26.COV2.S at low or high dose, single or two shots; roughly five received placebo; per-sample allocation not given. Specimens were obtained on day 63 following the first vaccine or placebo injection. The source was peripheral blood, collected in a trial of Ad26.COV2.S vaccine versus placebo. The source is a person aged 18-60 years who received the Ad26.COV2.S COVID-19 vaccine or a placebo.

The sample holds a few counts of this clone. The chain joins TRBV10-3 to TRBJ2-2; D may be TRBD1 (7 bases). The germline V and J ends were trimmed by 5 bases and 2 bases, with 12 bases remaining between them. The CDR3 runs to 15 residues. Germline V gene sequence: CDR1 ENHRY, CDR2 SYGVKD. The chain's CDR3 is CAISRGRGNTGELFF. CDR3 bases: TGTGCCATCAGTAGGGGGCGGGGAAACACCGGGGAGCTGTTTTTT.

The chain joins TRBV6-6 to TRBJ1-4; 9 positions agree with TRBD1. This CDR3 has 17 amino acids. Germline V gives CDR1 MNHNY, CDR2 SVGAGI (reference sequence). V was clipped by 5 bases and J by 4 bases; unmatched bases: 11. The CDR3 reads CASSPSGTGWRNEKLFF. The CDR3 nucleotides read TGTGCCAGCAGTCCTTCCGGGACAGGGTGGCGTAATGAAAAACTGTTTTTT.

CDR3: CASSPSISTDTQYF. CDR3 bases: TGTGCCAGCAGCCCAAGCATCAGCACAGATACGCAGTATTTT. The gene calls are TRBV5-8 and TRBJ2-3; D uncertain. The CDR3 consists of 14 residues. V lost 4 bases and J 0 bases, leaving 9 bases between the germline ends. Per the germline V gene, CDR1 is SGHTS and CDR2 is YDEGEE.

The V gene is TRBV4-3, the J gene TRBJ2-4, with D tentatively TRBD1 (6 bases). Trimming stripped 0 bases from V and 5 bases from J, with 8 bases between. The germline V gene encodes CDR1 LGHNA and CDR2 YSLEER. The CDR3 has 14 amino acids. The CDR3 region has the DNA TGCGCCAGCAGCCAAGATACAGGGCAAAACATTCAGTACTTC. Translation: CASSQDTGQNIQYF.

This clone has only one observation. The sample holds other DNA sequences that translate to the same CDR3. The rearrangement joins TRBV3-1 (or the pseudogene TRBV3-2) to TRBJ2-3; no clear D gene. The CDR3 sequence is 11 residues long. The V and J ends lost 3 bases and 6 bases respectively, with 4 bases between them. Germline CDR1 LGHDT, CDR2 YNNKEL (reference sequence). This CDR3 reads CASSQADTQYF. CDR3 sequence (DNA): TGTGCCAGCAGCCAGGCGGATACGCAGTATTTT.

Details on this clone: The same CDR3 can be traced to other DNA sequences in this sample. This chain uses TRBV7-2 with TRBJ2-7, with a weak D call TRBD1 (6 bases). Germline values: CDR1 SGHTA, CDR2 FQGNSA. V was pared by 6 bases and J by 6 bases, with 12 bases between. The CDR3 sequence is 12 residues long. The DNA of the CDR3 is TGTGCCAGCAGGTCACAGGGTGGCGAGCAGTACTTC. The encoded protein is CASRSQGGEQYF.

The chain couples TRBV12-3 or TRBV12-4 to TRBJ1-5; D is unclear. The ends were cut back, 8 bases at V and 1 base at J, with 9 bases in the middle. The CDR3 runs 13 residues. The CDR3 region is CASGRESNQPQHF. CDR3 DNA sequence: TGTGCCAGCGGTCGGGAAAGCAATCAGCCCCAGCATTTT.

The gene calls are TRBV2 and TRBJ2-3, with 10 positions matching TRBD2. CDR1 is SNHLY and CDR2 is FYNNEI in the germline V gene. The junction had 14 bases not matched to a gene; V was cut back by 9 bases and J by 5 bases. The length of the CDR3 is 16 residues. CDR3 nucleotides: TGTGCCAGAGGGGACAGATCAAGGACTAGCGGAGATACGCAGTATTTT. It yields the protein CARGDRSRTSGDTQYF.

This chain uses TRBV28 with TRBJ2-7; maybe TRBD1 (6 bases). The ends were cut back, 6 bases at V and 2 bases at J, with 14 bases in the middle. CDR3 size: 14 residues. CDR1 and CDR2 from the germline V gene are MDHEN and SYDVKM. The DNA for the CDR3 is TGTGCCAGCAGACCGGACAGTCCCCCCTACGAGCAGTACTTC. Encoded protein: CASRPDSPPYEQYF. The full variable domain, its missing parts supplied by reference TRBV28 and TRBJ2-7, is DVKVTQSSRYLVKRTGEKVFLECVQDMDHENMFWYRQDPGLGLRLIYFSYDVKMKEKGDIPEGYSVSREKKERFSLILESASTNQTSMYLCASRPDSPPYEQYFGPGTRLTVT.

About this clone itself: The same CDR3 arises from other DNA sequences in this sample as well. This chain uses TRBV7-8 with TRBJ2-7, with D unclear. Trimming removed 1 base from V and 1 base from J, with 8 bases in between. There are 14 residues in the CDR3. Germline V gives CDR1 SGHVS, CDR2 FQNEAQ. CDR3 in DNA: TGTGCCAGCAGCTTAGTTGGCAGGTCCTACGAGCAGTACTTC. It specifies CASSLVGRSYEQYF.